The 9 T cell receptor beta chains listed next were all sequenced from one sample in a study of CD8 T cells in ankylosing spondylitis. TCRdb itself ran the 5' RACE reads through MiXCR, one entry per CDR3 protein. Found here are over 95,000 distinct CDR3 sequences, roughly 8% of them singletons; the top ten hold 9.9%. The material sequenced was blood, either unsorted or a sorted T cell fraction (not recorded which). The receptors come from a male donor with ankylosing spondylitis or in good health (not recorded which).

This clonotype was detected ten times or more. The gene calls are TRBV5-1 and TRBJ2-5; D is undetermined. V was cut by 2 bases and J by 0 bases, with 8 bases left in between. CDR1 and CDR2 (germline): SGHRS, YFSETQ. CDR3 size: 14 residues. CDR3 residues: CASSLQMYQETQYF. The CDR3 DNA is TGCGCCAGCAGCTTACAGATGTACCAAGAGACCCAGTACTTC. Full variable domain (rest looked up from reference TRBV5-1 and TRBJ2-5): KAGVTQTPRYLIKTRGQQVTLSCSPISGHRSVSWYQQTPGQGLQFLFEYFSETQRNKGNFPGRFSGRQFSNSRSEMNVSTLELGDSALYLCASSLQMYQETQYFGPGTRLLVL.

This clonotype has more than one count but fewer than ten. The rearrangement links TRBV7-2 to TRBJ2-2; a possible D gene is TRBD1 (6 bases). The germline V and J ends were trimmed by 5 bases and 7 bases, with 11 bases remaining between them. There are 13 residues in the CDR3. Germline V gene sequence: CDR1 SGHTA, CDR2 FQGNSA. The CDR3 nucleotides are TGTGCCAGCAGCCTACAGGGAATCGGGGAGCTGTTTTTT. This codes for CASSLQGIGELFF.

This clonotype was seen at least ten times. The chain joins TRBV4-2 to TRBJ1-3, with a possible D match to TRBD1 (6 bases). The germline CDR1 and CDR2 sequences are LGHNA and YNFKEQ. This CDR3 spans 15 amino acids. With 0 bases removed from V and 6 bases from J, the gap between germline ends came to 12 bases. This CDR3 reads CASSQDPGVINTIYF. In DNA form, the CDR3 reads TGTGCCAGCAGCCAAGATCCAGGGGTAATAAACACCATATATTTT.

The table lists this clonotype with many counts. The V call is TRBV10-3, the J call TRBJ2-1; TRBD2 matches at 15 bases. The V gene's germline CDR1 is ENHRY and CDR2 SYGVKD. V dropped 2 bases and J dropped 9; count of bases not matched to a gene: 8. The CDR3 runs 17 residues. CDR3 in amino acids: CAISEHGLAGGTGEQFF. CDR3 coding DNA: TGTGCCATCAGTGAGCACGGACTAGCGGGAGGGACGGGTGAGCAGTTCTTC.

With regard to this clonotype: A read error may produce the germline difference seen at one junction end. This sequence joins TRBV10-3 and TRBJ1-1; D not certain. There are 15 residues in the CDR3. CDR1 and CDR2 from the germline V gene are ENHRY and SYGVKD. The CDR3 loop is CAISEPKGPNNEAFF. CDR3 DNA: TGTGCCATCAGTGAGCCTAAGGGTCCTAACAATGAAGCTTTCTTT.

This clonotype came up many times. V gene TRBV25-1 combines with J gene TRBJ2-1, with TRBD2 matching over 9 bases. Germline CDR1 is MGHDK and CDR2 is SYGVNS. The CDR3 runs 16 residues. V shed 5 bases and J 5 bases; nucleotides not matched to a gene: 10. The CDR3 here is CASSRVAGGPDNEQFF. CDR3 nucleotide sequence: TGTGCCAGCAGTCGAGTGGCGGGAGGGCCCGACAATGAGCAGTTCTTC.

The table lists this clonotype with many counts. V and J are TRBV10-2 and TRBJ2-1, with 9 bases that match TRBD1. Germline V gene sequence: CDR1 WSHSY, CDR2 SAAADI. This CDR3 region has 16 residues. V was clipped by 5 bases and J by 0 bases; unmatched bases: 5. CDR3 DNA sequence: TGCGCCAGCAGTCGACCGGGACAGGGCTCCTACAATGAGCAGTTCTTC. This translates into CASSRPGQGSYNEQFF.

This clonotype was seen at least ten times. The chain carries TRBV20-1 and TRBJ2-7; no firm D call. The V end was cut by 6 bases, the J end by 5 bases, with 17 bases between. The CDR3 length is 13 residues. From germline, CDR1 is DFQATT and CDR2 SNEGSKA (reference sequence). CDR3 sequence reads: CSAKYGHLNEQYF. DNA for the CDR3: TGCAGTGCCAAATACGGGCATCTCAACGAGCAGTACTTC.

This clonotype was recorded many times. The rearrangement joins TRBV6-5 to TRBJ1-1; D not certain. Germline values: CDR1 MNHEY, CDR2 SVGAGI. The V end was cut by 0 bases, the J end by 6 bases, with 11 bases between. This CDR3 contains 14 residues. CDR3 DNA sequence: TGTGCCAGCAGTTACTCGGCTTGGCCGGCTGAAGCTTTCTTT. It is translated as CASSYSAWPAEAFF.